A single TCR beta chain is shown here with its context. Measured with immunoSEQ multiplex PCR; TCRdb has only the in-frame clones, and not every one. Here the sample spans about 140,000 clones, 84% being singletons. These data originate in a study of blood T cell repertoires in COVID-19. About the research overall: In each case, the material was cDNA or gDNA derived from T cells, B-cell-depleted T cells, or PBMCs.

The V and J ends lost 6 bases and 3 bases, in that order; junction bases with no gene match: 8. The CDR3 spans 16 residues. CDR1 and CDR2 from the germline V gene are SNHLY and FYNNEI. Those enrolled, adults aged about 18 to 95 years, came from about two dozen US areas. Each participant's cohort was designated according to participant-reported clinical history. Material for sequencing was PBMCs or T cells enriched from blood (not recorded which). This chain links TRBV2 with TRBJ2-7, with TRBD2 matching over 13 bases. The receptor was isolated from a woman aged 18-29 years who had been exposed to COVID-19. The chain's CDR3 is CASRNPGLAGLYEQYF. For the CDR3, the DNA is TGTGCCAGCAGGAACCCGGGACTAGCGGGACTCTACGAGCAGTACTTC.